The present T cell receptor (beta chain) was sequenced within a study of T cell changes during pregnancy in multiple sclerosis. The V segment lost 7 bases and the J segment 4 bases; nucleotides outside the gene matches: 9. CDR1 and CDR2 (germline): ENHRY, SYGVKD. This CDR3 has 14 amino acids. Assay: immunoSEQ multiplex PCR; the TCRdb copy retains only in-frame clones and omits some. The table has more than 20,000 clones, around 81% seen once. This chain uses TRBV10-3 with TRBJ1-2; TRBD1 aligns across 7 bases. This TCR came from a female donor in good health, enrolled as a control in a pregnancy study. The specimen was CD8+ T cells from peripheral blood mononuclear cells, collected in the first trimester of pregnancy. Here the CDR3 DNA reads TGTGCCATCACTGACAGGGCAAGTGGCTATGGCTACACCTTC. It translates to CAITDRASGYGYTF.